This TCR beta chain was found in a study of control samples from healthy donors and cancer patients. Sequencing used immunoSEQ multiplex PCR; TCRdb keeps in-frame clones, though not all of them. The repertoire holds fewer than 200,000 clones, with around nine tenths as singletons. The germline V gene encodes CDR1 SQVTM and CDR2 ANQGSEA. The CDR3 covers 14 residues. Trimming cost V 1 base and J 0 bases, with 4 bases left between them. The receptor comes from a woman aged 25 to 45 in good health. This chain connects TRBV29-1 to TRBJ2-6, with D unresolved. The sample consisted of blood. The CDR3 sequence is CSVEGSSGANVLTF. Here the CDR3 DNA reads TGCAGCGTTGAAGGGAGCTCTGGGGCCAACGTCCTGACTTTC. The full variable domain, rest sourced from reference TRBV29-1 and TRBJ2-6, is SAVISQKPSRDICQRGTSLTIQCQVDSQVTMMFWYRQQPGQSLTLIATANQGSEATYESGFVIDKFPISRPNLTFSTLTVSNMSPEDSSIYLCSVEGSSGANVLTFGAGSRLTVL.